This TCR beta chain emerged from a study of T cell repertoires in aging, cancer and after chemotherapy. The V gene's germline CDR1 is SQVTM and CDR2 ANQGSEA. The CDR3 length is 14 residues. V lost 7 bases and J 4 bases, leaving 17 bases between the germline ends. TRB rearrangements spanning V, D and J were amplified using mixed TRB-A/B primers. TCRdb reanalysed the multiplex PCR reads using MiXCR and keeps one entry per CDR3 protein. The table records over 10,000 distinct CDR3 sequences, approximately 22% of them present only once. TCR beta rearrangements were amplified from peripheral blood genomic DNA.

The specimen sequenced was blood. This clonotype was obtained from a human donor in good health. The chain couples TRBV29-1 to TRBJ2-1, with D possibly being TRBD2 (6 bases). The CDR3 coding sequence is TGCAGCGGTGGGTCCCATGGGGGGTACAATGAGCAGTTCTTC. Amino acids: CSGGSHGGYNEQFF.